A selection of T cell receptor beta chains follows, all from one sample in a study of early T cells in non-severe SARS-CoV-2 infection. TCRdb reprocessed the 5' RACE reads via MiXCR and lists one record per CDR3 protein. Here the sample spans about 90,000 distinct CDR3 sequences, around 15% being singletons. Sample: whole blood. These receptor sequences come from an adult who was a healthcare worker with PCR-confirmed SARS-CoV-2 infection or an uninfected control (not recorded which). The CDR3 runs from the conserved cysteine through the conserved F or W. The D gene is left open where the match is weak. Rows may omit the clone size; those that give it use once, few, many or a size class.

abundance	d_gene	v_gene	j_gene	CDR3nt	CDR3aa
many	.	TRBV2	TRBJ1-4	TGTGCCAGCAGTGAAGCGCAGGATATTAGACATGAAAAACTGTTTTTT	CASSEAQDIRHEKLFF
.	.	TRBV19	TRBJ1-5	TGTGCCAGTACACCAGGACGGGGTGTTAGCAATCAGCCCCAGCATTTT	CASTPGRGVSNQPQHF
few	.	TRBV5-1	TRBJ2-2	TGCGCCAGCAGCTTGGTCCCCGGGGAGCTGTTTTTT	CASSLVPGELFF
few	TRBD1	TRBV2	TRBJ2-2	TGTGCCAGGATGGACAGGGCGAACACCGGGGAGCTGTTTTTT	CARMDRANTGELFF
.	.	TRBV12-3/TRBV12-4	TRBJ1-2	TGTGCCAGCAGTTTAGGGGTCTATTACTATGGCTACACCTTC	CASSLGVYYYGYTF
few	TRBD2	TRBV18	TRBJ2-3	TGTGCCAGCTCACCGGTAGCGGGAGTATCGGCCGATACGCAGTATTTT	CASSPVAGVSADTQYF
few	.	TRBV12-3/TRBV12-4	TRBJ1-2	TGTGCCAGCAGTCCCCGGGCTGGTTGGGGCTACACCTTC	CASSPRAGWGYTF
few	.	TRBV27	TRBJ2-7	TGTGCCAGCAGTCCCCCGGGTGGGGAGCAGTACTTC	CASSPPGGEQYF
few	TRBD2	TRBV7-8	TRBJ2-1	TGTGCCAGCAGCTTGGGGACTAGCGCCTTCAATGAGCAGTTCTTC	CASSLGTSAFNEQFF
few	TRBD1	TRBV19	TRBJ1-5	TGTGCCAGTTGGGGACAGTTAAATCAGCCCCAGCATTTT	CASWGQLNQPQHF
few	.	TRBV2	TRBJ2-3	TGTGCCAGCAGTGAAGCGCGGCGGGCCCTAACAGATACGCAGTATTTT	CASSEARRALTDTQYF
.	.	TRBV29-1	TRBJ1-1	TGCAGCGTTGATAAGGGAGTGGTAGCCACTGAAGCTTTCTTT	CSVDKGVVATEAFF
few	TRBD2	TRBV15	TRBJ2-4	TGTGCCACCAGCAGGACTAGCGGGAGGGTTCTAGCCAAAAACATTCAGTACTTC	CATSRTSGRVLAKNIQYF
few	.	TRBV28	TRBJ1-2	TGTGCCAGCAGTTTTGGGGGAATGGGCGGCTACACCTTC	CASSFGGMGGYTF
few	TRBD1	TRBV5-5	TRBJ1-1	TGTGCCAGCAGCCGTCGGGACAGACAGAACACTGAAGCTTTCTTT	CASSRRDRQNTEAFF
few	.	TRBV13	TRBJ2-2	TGTGCCAGCAGCCCAGGGGTCACCGGGGAGCTGTTTTTT	CASSPGVTGELFF
few	TRBD1	TRBV9	TRBJ1-4	TGTGCCAGCAGCGTAGGAGGGACAGCTGAAAAACTGTTTTTT	CASSVGGTAEKLFF
.	.	TRBV7-6	TRBJ1-2	TGTGCCAGCAGCTCCGCCGGGCAGGGCTATGGCTACACCTTC	CASSSAGQGYGYTF
.	TRBD2	TRBV20-1	TRBJ2-1	TGCAGTGCGTCTCCGGGACTAGGGGATTACAATGAGCAGTTCTTC	CSASPGLGDYNEQFF
.	TRBD2	TRBV13	TRBJ2-7	TGTGTCAGCAGCTTAGGCTGGACTAGCGGGCACTACGAGCAGTACTTC	CVSSLGWTSGHYEQYF
many	.	TRBV20-1	TRBJ2-1	TGCAGTGCTAGAGCTAGTGGCTCCTACAATGAGCAGTTCTTC	CSARASGSYNEQFF
.	.	TRBV7-9	TRBJ2-3	TGTGCCAGCACCGCCCGATTTGATACGCAGTATTTT	CASTARFDTQYF